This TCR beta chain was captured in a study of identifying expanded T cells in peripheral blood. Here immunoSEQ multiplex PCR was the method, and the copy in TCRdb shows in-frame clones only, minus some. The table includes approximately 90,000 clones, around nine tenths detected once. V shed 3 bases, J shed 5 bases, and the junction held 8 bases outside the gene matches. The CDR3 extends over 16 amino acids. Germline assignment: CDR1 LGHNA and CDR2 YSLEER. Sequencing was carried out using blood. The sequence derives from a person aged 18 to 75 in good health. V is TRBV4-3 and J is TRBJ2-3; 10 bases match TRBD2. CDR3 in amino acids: CASSQVLAGVGDTQYF. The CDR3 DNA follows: TGCGCCAGCAGCCAGGTTCTAGCGGGAGTTGGAGATACGCAGTATTTT.